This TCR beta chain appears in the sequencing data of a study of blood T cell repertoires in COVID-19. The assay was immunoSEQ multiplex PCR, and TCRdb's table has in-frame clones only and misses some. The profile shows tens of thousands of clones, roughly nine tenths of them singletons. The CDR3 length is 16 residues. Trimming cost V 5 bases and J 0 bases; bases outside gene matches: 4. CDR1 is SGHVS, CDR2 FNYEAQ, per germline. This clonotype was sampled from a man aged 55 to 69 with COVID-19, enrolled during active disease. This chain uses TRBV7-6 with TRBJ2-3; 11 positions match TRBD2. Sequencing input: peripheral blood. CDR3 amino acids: CASSRRTSGSTDTQYF. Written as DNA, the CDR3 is TGTGCCAGCAGCCGGCGGACTAGCGGGAGCACAGATACGCAGTATTTT.